The 27 T cell receptor beta chains below were found in one sample sequenced in a study of Graves' ophthalmopathy and Graves' hyperthyroidism. CDR3 regions of TCR beta were amplified from RNA transcripts. HTBI primers were used in a first-round RT-PCR, which preceded a second-round multiplex PCR. From the multiplex PCR reads, TCRdb called clonotypes with MiXCR, one entry per CDR3 protein. The profile shows about 500,000 distinct CDR3 sequences, 14% of them singletons. Sequences were obtained from blood. These receptors all come from a woman aged 25 to 39 with Graves' ophthalmopathy.

This clonotype has ten or more counts. The J gene is TRBJ1-5, the V gene TRBV12-3 or TRBV12-4, with D possibly matching TRBD1 (5 bases). V dropped 5 bases and J dropped 9 bases, with 17 bases sitting between them. The CDR3 has 14 residues. The CDR3 DNA reads TGTGCCAGCAGTCCCACCGGGGGTGGGATGCCCCAGCATTTT. The encoded protein is CASSPTGGGMPQHF.

This clonotype was recorded at least ten times. J is TRBJ2-2 and V is TRBV5-1, with D perhaps matching TRBD1 (6 bases). CDR3 size: 17 residues. Trimming left V 0 bases short and J 4 bases short, with 16 bases between. Germline V gene sequence: CDR1 SGHRS, CDR2 YFSETQ. The CDR3 bases are TGCGCCAGCAGCTTGGGGACAGTTGATGGTAGCACCGGGGAGCTGTTTTTT. It specifies CASSLGTVDGSTGELFF.

This sequence joins TRBV20-1 and TRBJ1-5; 9 bases are shared with TRBD1. V lost 1 base and J lost 6; bases outside the gene matches: 10. Germline V gene lookup returns CDR1 DFQATT and CDR2 SNEGSKA (reference sequence). The CDR3 sequence is 16 residues long. Here the CDR3 reads CSARVTGGVLSQPQHF. DNA of the CDR3: TGCAGTGCTAGAGTAACAGGGGGCGTTTTGTCTCAGCCCCAGCATTTT.

This clonotype has a count of ten or more. V is TRBV13 and J is TRBJ2-5; TRBD2 agrees at 13 bases. The CDR3 extends over 16 amino acids. V shed 6 bases and J 2 bases; nucleotides not matched to a gene: 6. Germline loops: CDR1 PRHDT, CDR2 FYEKMQ (reference sequence). This chain's CDR3 is CASSWTSGSRQETQYF. The CDR3, as DNA: TGTGCCAGCAGTTGGACTAGCGGGAGTCGGCAAGAGACCCAGTACTTC.

Many counts were recorded for this clonotype. The rearrangement links TRBV27 to TRBJ2-7, with 14 nucleotides matching TRBD2. In germline, CDR1 is MNHEY, CDR2 SMNVEV (reference sequence). CDR3 length: 17 amino acids. The V gene end was trimmed by 3 bases and the J gene end by 1 base; junction bases not matched to a gene: 5. The CDR3 region has the DNA TGTGCCAGCAGTTTCTTGGGACTAGCGGGAGTTTCCTACGAGCAGTACTTC. It encodes CASSFLGLAGVSYEQYF.

This clonotype was observed many times. This rearrangement joins TRBV6-2 or TRBV6-3 to TRBJ2-7; 7 bases map to TRBD1. Unmatched junction bases numbered 3, after V lost 2 bases and J lost 2 bases. The CDR3 extends over 14 amino acids. Germline V gene sequence: CDR1 MNHEY, CDR2 SVGEGT. CDR3 DNA: TGTGCCAGCAGTTACAGGGACAGTACCTACGAGCAGTACTTC. As protein: CASSYRDSTYEQYF.

In its sample, this clonotype was seen a few times. The chain combines TRBV9 with TRBJ1-2, with unresolved D. Deletions cut 1 base from V and 1 base from J, with 8 bases between. CDR1 and CDR2 (germline): SGDLS, YYNGEE. The CDR3 covers 14 residues. In DNA form, the CDR3 reads TGTGCCAGCAGCGTAAGCCGGATTAACTATGGCTACACCTTC. Translating it yields CASSVSRINYGYTF.

This clonotype was found many times. The chain is built from TRBV11-2 and TRBJ2-2; D is unclear. Trimming left V 0 bases short and J 7 bases short, with 3 bases between. From germline, CDR1 is SGHAT and CDR2 FQNNGV. The CDR3 is 12 amino acids. The CDR3 here is CASSLEGGELFF. The CDR3 DNA is TGTGCCAGCAGCTTAGAGGGCGGGGAGCTGTTTTTT.

This clonotype was recorded at least ten times. The V and J genes are TRBV15 and TRBJ2-5, with D maybe TRBD2 (6 bases). The CDR3 runs 14 residues. Per the germline V gene, CDR1 is LNHNV and CDR2 is YYDKDF (reference sequence). The V and J ends lost 0 bases and 7 bases respectively, with 12 bases between them. The CDR3: CATSREGTLRTQYF. The DNA for the CDR3 is TGTGCCACCAGCAGAGAAGGGACTCTCAGGACCCAGTACTTC.

The chain uses TRBV7-8 and TRBJ2-5, with D possibly being TRBD1 (7 bases). Germline-derived CDR1 and CDR2 are SGHVS and FQNEAQ. The CDR3 runs to 15 residues. V was shortened by 7 bases and J by 5 bases, with 20 bases between the two germline ends. The CDR3 sequence: CASILEAGGLETQYF. The CDR3, as DNA: TGTGCCAGCATCCTAGAGGCAGGGGGGTTGGAGACCCAGTACTTC.

Many counts were recorded for this clonotype. CDR3 in amino acids: CASSSRALRAGANVLTF. The DNA for the CDR3 is TGTGCCAGCAGCTCCCGGGCTCTACGAGCTGGGGCCAACGTCCTGACTTTC. The chain joins TRBV13 to TRBJ2-6, with D unclear. The CDR3 extends over 17 amino acids. The V gene's germline CDR1 is PRHDT and CDR2 FYEKMQ (reference sequence). Trimming removed 4 bases at V and 2 bases at J, with 15 bases between.

The table lists this clonotype with many counts. The chain joins TRBV27 to TRBJ2-7; no reliable D call. V gave up 5 bases and J gave up 6 bases, with 17 bases separating them. Germline V CDR1 and CDR2: MNHEY, SMNVEV (reference sequence). The CDR3 is 14 amino acids. In nucleotides, the CDR3 is TGTGCCAGCAGTCCCGGGTCCTCGGTGGGCGAGCAGTACTTC. Protein: CASSPGSSVGEQYF.

This clonotype was observed many times. This rearrangement joins TRBV20-1 to TRBJ2-5; D is undetermined. In germline, CDR1 is DFQATT, CDR2 SNEGSKA (reference sequence). V gave up 8 bases and J gave up 5 bases, with 18 bases separating them. There are 13 residues in the CDR3. CDR3 DNA sequence: TGCAGTCCTACTCGACCCGGGTTGGAGACCCAGTACTTC. It is translated as CSPTRPGLETQYF.

This clonotype was counted many times. The gene calls are TRBV6-2 or TRBV6-3 and TRBJ2-5; 10 nucleotides align to TRBD2. The CDR3 loop spans 13 amino acids. CDR1 is MNHEY and CDR2 is SVGEGT in the germline V gene. Germline trimming cut 11 bases from V and 7 bases from J; bases unmatched to any gene: 10. In DNA, the CDR3 is TGTGCCTGCGGGACTAGCGCGGCGGGGACCCAGTACTTC. Translation gives CACGTSAAGTQYF.

A word on this clonotype: Since no conserved phenylalanine or tryptophan closes the CDR3, a read error is the likely cause. The genes are TRBV7-2 and TRBJ1-3; no clear D gene. Germline lookup yields CDR1 SGHTA and CDR2 FQGNSA. The germline V and J ends were trimmed by 1 base and 5 bases, with 0 bases remaining between them. This CDR3 is 11 amino acids long. CDR3 in DNA: TGTGCCAGCAGCTTAGGAAACACCATATATTTG. Protein: CASSLGNTIYL.

This chain uses TRBV10-3 with TRBJ1-1, with D tentatively TRBD1 (5 bases). The CDR3 covers 15 residues. From germline, CDR1 is ENHRY and CDR2 SYGVKD. This chain's CDR3 is CALSPWGGTNTEAFF. CDR3 DNA sequence: TGTGCTCTATCCCCCTGGGGCGGAACGAACACTGAAGCTTTCTTT.

This clonotype was counted a few times. The rearrangement joins TRBV28 to TRBJ2-5; TRBD2 agrees at 8 bases. The CDR3 runs 15 residues. V lost 5 bases, J lost 4 bases, and 9 bases stayed unmatched. The germline gives CDR1 MDHEN, CDR2 SYDVKM. The CDR3 DNA reads as TGTGCCAGCAGTCCCGGGGGGGCTGGAAGAGAGACCCAGTACTTC. Residues: CASSPGGAGRETQYF. The whole variable domain, filled in from reference TRBV28 and TRBJ2-5, reads DVKVTQSSRYLVKRTGEKVFLECVQDMDHENMFWYRQDPGLGLRLIYFSYDVKMKEKGDIPEGYSVSREKKERFSLILESASTNQTSMYLCASSPGGAGRETQYFGPGTRLLVL.

The chain combines TRBV27 with TRBJ1-2; possibly TRBD1 for D (5 bases). CDR3 length equals 13 residues. Germline V gene sequence: CDR1 MNHEY, CDR2 SMNVEV (reference sequence). V dropped 3 bases and J dropped 4 bases, with 9 bases sitting between them. The CDR3: CASSLGVAYGYTF. CDR3 in DNA: TGTGCCAGCAGTTTGGGGGTTGCCTATGGCTACACCTTC.

This clonotype appeared many times. The chain links TRBV2 to TRBJ2-2, with D perhaps matching TRBD2 (6 bases). Germline V gene data show CDR1 as SNHLY and CDR2 as FYNNEI. The CDR3 sequence is 14 residues long. V gave up 6 bases and J gave up 6 bases, with 14 bases separating them. The CDR3 coding sequence is TGTGCCAGCAGGGGGCAGGGAGGAGCCGGGGAGCTGTTTTTT. Translating gives CASRGQGGAGELFF.

The chain carries TRBV4-1 and TRBJ2-5; unclear D gene. The CDR3 consists of 15 residues. Germline loops: CDR1 MGHRA, CDR2 YSYEKL. V lost 4 bases and J 3 bases, leaving 15 bases between the germline ends. CDR3 sequence (DNA): TGCGCCAGCAGCCCCGCAGATAGCCGGGAAGAGACCCAGTACTTC. Protein: CASSPADSREETQYF.

This clonotype was picked up many times. This chain connects TRBV4-1 to TRBJ2-5; maybe TRBD1 (6 bases). Germline CDR1 is MGHRA and CDR2 is YSYEKL. This CDR3 comprises 14 residues. V was clipped by 4 bases and J by 0 bases, with 9 bases between them. CDR3 nucleotide sequence: TGCGCCAGCAGCCCTGGACAGAACCAAGAGACCCAGTACTTC. This translates into CASSPGQNQETQYF.

This clonotype was recorded once. The rearrangement uses TRBV12-5 and TRBJ2-5; D is undetermined. The CDR3 consists of 13 residues. With 2 bases removed from V and 2 bases from J, the gap between germline ends came to 6 bases. Germline V gives CDR1 LGHNT, CDR2 FRNRAP. The CDR3 region is CASGLFVQETQYF. Written as DNA, the CDR3 is TGTGCTAGTGGTTTGTTCGTGCAAGAGACCCAGTACTTC.

This clonotype was seen many times. The chain joins TRBV6-1 to TRBJ1-5; TRBD1 is a possible D gene (5 bases). The CDR3 sequence is 16 residues long. The ends were cut back, 0 bases at V and 7 bases at J, with 16 bases in the middle. Per germline, CDR1 MNHNS and CDR2 SASEGT. CDR3 in DNA: TGTGCCAGCAGTGAAGCGAGGGGAAGGGGTCAACAGCCCCAGCATTTT. Its protein is CASSEARGRGQQPQHF.

This clonotype was found many times. The rearrangement joins TRBV28 to TRBJ2-2; 9 bases are shared with TRBD1. The V segment lost 1 base and the J segment 0 bases; nucleotides outside the gene matches: 3. This CDR3 has 17 amino acids. Germline V gives CDR1 MDHEN, CDR2 SYDVKM. The CDR3 DNA sequence: TGTGCCAGCAGTTTATCCCGGACAGGGGCGAACACCGGGGAGCTGTTTTTT. Encoded protein: CASSLSRTGANTGELFF.

This clonotype was seen at least ten times. The CDR3 DNA reads as TGCGCCAGCAGACAACAGGGCAGGGAGGAGACCCAGTACTTC. Translated: CASRQQGREETQYF. The chain employs TRBV5-1 and TRBJ2-5; possible D gene TRBD1, 6 bases. The CDR3 runs to 14 residues. Between the trimmed V and J ends, which lost 5 bases and 5 bases, there was a span of 16 bases. Germline V CDR1 and CDR2: SGHRS, YFSETQ.

This clonotype came up many times. The rearrangement uses TRBV11-2 and TRBJ2-5; no reliable D call. CDR1 and CDR2 from the germline V gene are SGHAT and FQNNGV. The CDR3 covers 15 residues. Trimming took 3 bases from V and 5 from J, leaving 16 bases between them. Here the CDR3 DNA reads TGTGCCAGCAGCTTCCTGACCCTGTTGGGGGAGACCCAGTACTTC. Amino acid sequence: CASSFLTLLGETQYF.

This clonotype was detected many times. The chain links TRBV30 to TRBJ2-5; tentative D call: TRBD1 (5 bases). CDR3 length: 13 residues. Between the trimmed V and J ends, which lost 2 bases and 7 bases, there was a span of 14 bases. Germline V gene lookup returns CDR1 GTSNPN and CDR2 SVGIG (reference sequence). CDR3 in DNA: TGTGCCTGGAGTTTGGACAATCTTGGGACCCAGTACTTC. This gives the protein CAWSLDNLGTQYF.